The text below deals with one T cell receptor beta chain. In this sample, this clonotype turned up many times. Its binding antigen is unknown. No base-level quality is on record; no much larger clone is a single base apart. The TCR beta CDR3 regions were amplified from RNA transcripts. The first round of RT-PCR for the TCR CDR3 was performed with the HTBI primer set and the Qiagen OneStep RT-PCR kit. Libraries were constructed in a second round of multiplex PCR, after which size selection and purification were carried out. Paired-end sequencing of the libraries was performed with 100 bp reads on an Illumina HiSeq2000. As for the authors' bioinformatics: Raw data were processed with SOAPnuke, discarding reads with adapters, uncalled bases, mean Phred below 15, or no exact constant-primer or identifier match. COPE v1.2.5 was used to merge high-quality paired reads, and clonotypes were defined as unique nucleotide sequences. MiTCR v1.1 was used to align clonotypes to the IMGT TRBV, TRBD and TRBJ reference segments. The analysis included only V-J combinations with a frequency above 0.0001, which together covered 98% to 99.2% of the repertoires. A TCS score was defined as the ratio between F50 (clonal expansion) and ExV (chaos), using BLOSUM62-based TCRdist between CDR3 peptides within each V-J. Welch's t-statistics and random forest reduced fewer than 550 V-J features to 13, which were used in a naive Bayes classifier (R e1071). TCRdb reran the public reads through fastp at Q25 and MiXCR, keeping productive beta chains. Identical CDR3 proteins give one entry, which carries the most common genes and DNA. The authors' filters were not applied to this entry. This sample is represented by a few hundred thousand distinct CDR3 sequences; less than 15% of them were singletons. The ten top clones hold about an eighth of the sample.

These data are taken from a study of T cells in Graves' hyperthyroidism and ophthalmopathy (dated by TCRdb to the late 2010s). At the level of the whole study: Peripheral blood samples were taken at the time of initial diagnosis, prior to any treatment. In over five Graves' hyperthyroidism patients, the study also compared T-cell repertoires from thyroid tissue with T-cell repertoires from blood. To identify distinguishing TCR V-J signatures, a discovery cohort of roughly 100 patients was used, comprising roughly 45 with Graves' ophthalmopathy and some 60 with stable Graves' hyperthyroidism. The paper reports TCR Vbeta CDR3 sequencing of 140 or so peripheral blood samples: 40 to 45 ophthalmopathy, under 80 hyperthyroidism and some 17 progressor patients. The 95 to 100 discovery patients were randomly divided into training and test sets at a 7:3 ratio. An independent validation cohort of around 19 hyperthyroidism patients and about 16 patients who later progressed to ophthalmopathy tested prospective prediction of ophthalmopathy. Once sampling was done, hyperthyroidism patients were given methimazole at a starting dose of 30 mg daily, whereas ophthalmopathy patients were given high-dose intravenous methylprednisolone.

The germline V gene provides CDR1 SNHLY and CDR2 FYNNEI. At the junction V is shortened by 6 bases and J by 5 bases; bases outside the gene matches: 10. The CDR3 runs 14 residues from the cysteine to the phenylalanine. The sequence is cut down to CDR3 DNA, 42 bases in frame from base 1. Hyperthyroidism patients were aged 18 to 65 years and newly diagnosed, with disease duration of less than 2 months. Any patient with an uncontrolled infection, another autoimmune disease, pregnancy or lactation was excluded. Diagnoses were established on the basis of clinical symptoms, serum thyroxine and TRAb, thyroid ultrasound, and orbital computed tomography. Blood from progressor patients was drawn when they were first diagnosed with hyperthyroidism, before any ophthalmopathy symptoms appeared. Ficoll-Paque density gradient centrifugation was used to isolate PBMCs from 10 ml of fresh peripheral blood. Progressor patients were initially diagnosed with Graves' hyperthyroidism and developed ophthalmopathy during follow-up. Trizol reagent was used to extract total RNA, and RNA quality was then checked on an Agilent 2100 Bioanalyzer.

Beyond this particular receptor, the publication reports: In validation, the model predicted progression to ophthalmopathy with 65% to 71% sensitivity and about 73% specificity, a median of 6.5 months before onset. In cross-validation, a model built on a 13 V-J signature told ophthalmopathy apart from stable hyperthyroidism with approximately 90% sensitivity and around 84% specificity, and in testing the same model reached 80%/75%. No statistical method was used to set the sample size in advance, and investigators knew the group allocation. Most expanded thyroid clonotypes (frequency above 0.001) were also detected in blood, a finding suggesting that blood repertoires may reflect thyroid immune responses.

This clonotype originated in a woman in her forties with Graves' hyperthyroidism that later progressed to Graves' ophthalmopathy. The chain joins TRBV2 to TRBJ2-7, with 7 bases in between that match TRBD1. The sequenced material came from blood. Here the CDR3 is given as CASSPMKGANEQYF. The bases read TGTGCCAGCAGCCCGATGAAGGGGGCCAACGAGCAGTACTTC.